This TCR beta chain is from a study of control samples from healthy donors and cancer patients. Germline CDR1 reads KGHSH; CDR2 reads LQKENI. The V and J ends lost 2 bases and 3 bases respectively, with 13 bases between them. CDR3 length: 16 residues. Clones were read by immunoSEQ multiplex PCR, and TCRdb kept only the in-frame ones, dropping some. The sample carries 90,000 to 150,000 clones, about nine tenths recorded once. What was sequenced was blood. This TCR came from a woman between 18 and 29 years old in good health. The chain links TRBV18 to TRBJ2-2, with D possibly called TRBD1 or TRBD2 (6 bases each). CDR3: CASSPWRGSDTGELFF. The CDR3 DNA follows: TGTGCCAGCTCACCATGGAGGGGGAGTGACACCGGGGAGCTGTTTTTT.